Listed here are 27 T cell receptor beta chains from one sample, sequenced in a study of type 1 regulatory T cells. TCRdb re-called the reads with MiXCR, one entry per CDR3 protein. The repertoire includes about 97,000 distinct CDR3 sequences, 25% to 40% of them detected once, and about 2% sits in the top ten. Sequencing was carried out using CD4+ T cells, either the whole sample or a sorted fraction (not recorded which). Receptor source: a human donor in good health.

This clonotype was seen a few times. This rearrangement joins TRBV3-1 to TRBJ2-5; D tentatively reads TRBD1 or TRBD2 (6 bases each). Trimming removed 0 bases at V and 5 bases at J, with 16 bases between. This CDR3 region has 16 residues. CDR1 and CDR2 from the germline V gene are LGHDT and YNNKEL (reference sequence). The CDR3 protein is CASSQEGTGRLETQYF. The CDR3 DNA sequence: TGTGCCAGCAGCCAAGAGGGCACAGGGAGGTTGGAGACCCAGTACTTC.

This clonotype was seen a few times. The V and J genes are TRBV20-1 and TRBJ1-6; D call uncertain. The CDR3 contains 14 residues. CDR1 and CDR2 from the germline V gene are DFQATT and SNEGSKA (reference sequence). V lost 6 bases, J lost 5 bases, and 14 bases lay in between. Here the CDR3 reads CSAKTTVDNSPLHF. CDR3 DNA sequence: TGCAGTGCAAAAACGACTGTGGATAATTCACCCCTCCACTTT.

Relative to its sample, this clonotype is medium-sized. The V gene is TRBV7-3, the J gene TRBJ2-1, with D perhaps being TRBD1 or TRBD2 (5 bases each). Germline V gene lookup returns CDR1 SGHTA and CDR2 FQGTGA. V was pared by 5 bases and J by 0 bases, with 11 bases between. CDR3 size: 15 residues. The CDR3 nucleotides are TGTGCCAGCAGCAAGGGACGGAGCTCCTACAATGAGCAGTTCTTC. Its translation: CASSKGRSSYNEQFF.

The chain has TRBV19 and TRBJ2-2, with unresolved D. Germline assignment: CDR1 LNHDA and CDR2 SQIVND (reference sequence). The CDR3 runs to 11 residues. The V gene lost 3 bases and the J gene lost 8 bases, with 4 bases spanning the gap. The CDR3 DNA is TGTGCCAGTAGTATTTGGGGGGAGCTGTTTTTT. Translated: CASSIWGELFF.

This chain links TRBV20-1 with TRBJ2-3; D is perhaps TRBD2 (6 bases). CDR1 is DFQATT and CDR2 is SNEGSKA in the germline V gene (reference sequence). The CDR3 spans 14 residues. V was cut by 1 base and J by 4 bases, with 12 bases left in between. The CDR3 nucleotides are TGCAGTGCTAGAGCCGGGGGTGGTGCAGATACGCAGTATTTT. Its protein product is CSARAGGGADTQYF.

This clonotype was observed a few times. V and J are TRBV19 and TRBJ2-5; tentatively, D is TRBD1 or TRBD2 (5 bases each). Germline V gene sequence: CDR1 LNHDA, CDR2 SQIVND (reference sequence). V dropped 4 bases and J dropped 5 bases, with 20 bases sitting between them. The length of the CDR3 is 16 residues. CDR3 DNA sequence: TGTGCCAGTAGTAGAGCCGGGACCGAGTCAGGGGAGACCCAGTACTTC. Translation gives CASSRAGTESGETQYF.

This chain's CDR3 is CSARDMAPQSGARETQYF. The CDR3 region has the DNA TGCAGTGCTAGAGATATGGCCCCACAGTCAGGTGCACGGGAGACCCAGTACTTC. V and J are TRBV20-1 and TRBJ2-5; D call uncertain. Germline CDR1 reads DFQATT; CDR2 reads SNEGSKA (reference sequence). The CDR3 contains 18 residues. V was trimmed by 0 bases and J by 5 bases, leaving 25 bases between them.

This CDR3 is CASRRQGSSYEQYF. CDR3 nucleotide sequence: TGTGCCAGCAGAAGACAGGGGAGCTCCTACGAGCAGTACTTC. The chain carries TRBV27 and TRBJ2-7, with 8 bases fitting TRBD1. This CDR3 is 14 amino acids long. V trimming: 6 bases; J trimming: 0 bases; junction bases outside the gene matches: 4. Germline CDR1 MNHEY, CDR2 SMNVEV (reference sequence).

The chain is built from TRBV7-2 and TRBJ2-3, with unresolved D. Per germline, CDR1 SGHTA and CDR2 FQGNSA. This CDR3 comprises 13 residues. V was pared by 3 bases and J by 1 base, with 5 bases between. As DNA, the CDR3 is TGTGCCAGCAGCTTTCTGGGCACAGATACGCAGTATTTT. Amino acid sequence: CASSFLGTDTQYF.

This clonotype has just a few counts. The rearrangement joins TRBV4-1 to TRBJ2-3, with no clear D. Germline assignment: CDR1 MGHRA and CDR2 YSYEKL. The V gene lost 2 bases and the J gene lost 2 bases, with 11 bases spanning the gap. The CDR3 runs 15 residues. The CDR3 DNA reads as TGCGCCAGCAGCCAAAGTGACCCGCTCACAGATACGCAGTATTTT. Amino acids: CASSQSDPLTDTQYF.

CDR3 residues: CASSLPRPPGELFF. CDR3 nucleotide sequence: TGTGCCAGCAGCTTACCTCGGCCCCCCGGGGAGCTGTTTTTT. V gene TRBV11-2 combines with J gene TRBJ2-2, with D unresolved. CDR1 SGHAT and CDR2 FQNNGV come from the germline V gene. The CDR3 covers 14 residues. V gave up 2 bases and J gave up 6 bases, with 10 bases separating them.

This clonotype was seen only a few times. This chain uses TRBV5-1 with TRBJ2-5; 10 positions match TRBD1. The CDR3 has 15 residues. Trimming at V came to 3 bases and at J to 3 bases, leaving 5 bases not matched to a gene. The germline V gene has CDR1 SGHRS and CDR2 YFSETQ. This CDR3 reads CASSWKTGGEETQYF. For the CDR3, the DNA is TGCGCCAGCAGCTGGAAGACAGGGGGCGAAGAGACCCAGTACTTC.

V is TRBV7-2 and J is TRBJ2-7; a weak D match, TRBD1 (5 bases). There are 15 residues in the CDR3. Per the germline V gene, CDR1 is SGHTA and CDR2 is FQGNSA. With 5 bases removed from V and 2 bases from J, the gap between germline ends came to 16 bases. The CDR3 coding sequence is TGTGCCAGCAGCAACCGACAGACCTCTACCTACGAGCAGTACTTC. Its protein product is CASSNRQTSTYEQYF. Together with reference TRBV7-2 and TRBJ2-7, the CDR3 gives the full variable domain: GAGVSQSPSNKVTEKGKDVELRCDPISGHTALYWYRQSLGQGLEFLIYFQGNSAPDKSGLPSDRFSAERTGGSVSTLTIQRTQQEDSAVYLCASSNRQTSTYEQYFGPGTRLTVT.

V usage is TRBV7-9 and J usage is TRBJ2-1; 13 bases align to TRBD2. From germline, CDR1 is SEHNR and CDR2 FQNEAQ (reference sequence). The CDR3 sequence is 15 residues long. V dropped 7 bases and J dropped 9; count of bases not matched to a gene: 9. CDR3 loop: CASTLGLAGAVEQFF. The CDR3 DNA reads as TGTGCCAGCACCCTTGGACTAGCGGGAGCTGTTGAGCAGTTCTTC.

The chain couples TRBV2 to TRBJ2-4; a weak D match, TRBD1 (6 bases). There are 17 residues in the CDR3. CDR1 SNHLY and CDR2 FYNNEI come from the germline V gene. V was pared by 6 bases and J by 0 bases, with 18 bases between. CDR3 in DNA: TGTGCCAGCAGGGTGGACAGACCATTTCTAGCCAAAAACATTCAGTACTTC. Its translation is CASRVDRPFLAKNIQYF. Using reference TRBV2 and TRBJ2-4 for the parts outside the CDR3, the full variable domain is EPEVTQTPSHQVTQMGQEVILRCVPISNHLYFYWYRQILGQKVEFLVSFYNNEISEKSEIFDDQFSVERPDGSNFTLKIRSTKLEDSAMYFCASRVDRPFLAKNIQYFGAGTRLSVL.

This clonotype has only a few counts. The gene calls are TRBV7-8 and TRBJ2-3; D not certain. V gave up 4 bases and J gave up 3 bases, with 23 bases separating them. This CDR3 has 18 amino acids. Per germline, CDR1 SGHVS and CDR2 FQNEAQ. This CDR3 reads CASSSLGDARAPTDTQYF. The CDR3 nucleotides read TGTGCCAGCAGCTCCCTCGGTGATGCCCGGGCGCCAACAGATACGCAGTATTTT.

The gene calls are TRBV7-6 and TRBJ1-2; TRBD1 aligns across 7 bases. This CDR3 is 13 amino acids long. Germline CDR1 and CDR2: SGHVS and FNYEAQ. The V segment lost 5 bases and the J segment 6 bases; nucleotides outside the gene matches: 6. CDR3 nucleotides: TGTGCCAGCAGCCTGAGACAGGGCGATGGCTACACCTTC. Protein product: CASSLRQGDGYTF.

This sequence joins TRBV18 and TRBJ2-3; D gene uncertain. CDR3 length: 15 amino acids. CDR1 and CDR2 (germline): KGHSH, LQKENI. Trimming shortened V by 2 bases and J by 5 bases, and 14 bases separated the two germline ends. The CDR3 is CASSPSLSGGDTQYF. The CDR3 DNA sequence: TGTGCCAGCTCACCATCATTATCGGGTGGAGATACGCAGTATTTT.

This clonotype was detected a few times. J is TRBJ2-2 and V is TRBV7-2, with D perhaps assigned TRBD1 or TRBD2 (7 bases each). Between the trimmed V and J ends, which lost 5 bases and 5 bases, there was a span of 12 bases. Germline CDR1 is SGHTA and CDR2 is FQGNSA. The CDR3 extends over 14 amino acids. The CDR3 region has the DNA TGTGCCAGCAGCCGACAGGGAGGGACCGGGGAGCTGTTTTTT. It translates to CASSRQGGTGELFF.

This clonotype turned up a few times. V and J are TRBV20-1 and TRBJ2-1; TRBD2 agrees at 11 bases. Losses at the gene ends were 6 bases for V and 3 bases for J; bases not matched to a gene: 7. This CDR3 comprises 15 residues. The germline V gene has CDR1 DFQATT and CDR2 SNEGSKA (reference sequence). Here the CDR3 DNA reads TGCAGTGCGGAACAACTAGCGGGAGTCTACAATGAGCAGTTCTTC. Its protein product is CSAEQLAGVYNEQFF.

The chain combines TRBV29-1 with TRBJ2-5; perhaps D is TRBD1 or TRBD2 (5 bases each). The CDR3 has 14 amino acids. V gave up 1 base and J gave up 2 bases, with 11 bases separating them. Germline V lookup: CDR1 SQVTM, CDR2 ANQGSEA. CDR3 region: CSVEGGPMQETQYF. The CDR3 DNA reads TGCAGCGTTGAAGGGGGACCCATGCAAGAGACCCAGTACTTC. Based on the CDR3 plus reference TRBV29-1 and TRBJ2-5, the full variable domain is SAVISQKPSRDICQRGTSLTIQCQVDSQVTMMFWYRQQPGQSLTLIATANQGSEATYESGFVIDKFPISRPNLTFSTLTVSNMSPEDSSIYLCSVEGGPMQETQYFGPGTRLLVL.

The V and J genes are TRBV19 and TRBJ2-3; no clear D gene. V lost 10 bases to trimming and J lost 6 bases, with 14 bases between them. CDR1 is LNHDA and CDR2 is SQIVND in the germline V gene (reference sequence). This CDR3 is built from 12 residues. DNA of the CDR3: TGTGCCACGGCTTTTTCGTCGGATACGCAGTATTTT. This gives the protein CATAFSSDTQYF.

This chain joins TRBV5-6 and TRBJ1-1; D not certain. Germline CDR1 and CDR2: SGHDT and YYEEEE. The CDR3 length is 12 residues. Trimming shortened V by 0 bases and J by 7 bases, and 7 bases separated the two germline ends. The DNA for the CDR3 is TGTGCCAGCAGCTTGGAAAGGGATGAAGCTTTCTTT. This translates into CASSLERDEAFF. The complete variable domain, with remaining parts taken from reference TRBV5-6 and TRBJ1-1, reads DAGVTQSPTHLIKTRGQQVTLRCSPKSGHDTVSWYQQALGQGPQFIFQYYEEEERQRGNFPDRFSGHQFPNYSSELNVNALLLGDSALYLCASSLERDEAFFGQGTRLTVV.

The chain is built from TRBV7-2 and TRBJ2-5; TRBD1 is a possible D gene (5 bases). Trimming left V 0 bases short and J 1 base short, with 15 bases between. CDR3 length equals 17 residues. CDR1 and CDR2 (germline): SGHTA, FQGNSA. This CDR3 reads CASSLAPGTGSQETQYF. For the CDR3, the DNA is TGTGCCAGCAGCTTAGCCCCGGGCACAGGTTCCCAAGAGACCCAGTACTTC.

This clonotype showed up just a few times. V usage is TRBV7-6 and J usage is TRBJ2-7; TRBD2 matches 8 bases. Germline trimming cut 1 base from V and 4 bases from J; bases unmatched to any gene: 3. The CDR3 spans 14 residues. In germline, CDR1 is SGHVS, CDR2 FNYEAQ. CDR3 coding DNA: TGTGCCAGCAGCTTAGAGGCGGGAGGTTACGAGCAGTACTTC. Its translation: CASSLEAGGYEQYF.

This chain joins TRBV4-1 and TRBJ2-6, with D tentatively TRBD1 (6 bases). V was cut by 0 bases and J by 3 bases, with 21 bases left in between. CDR1 is MGHRA and CDR2 is YSYEKL in the germline V gene. This CDR3 has 20 residues. In DNA, the CDR3 is TGCGCCAGCAGCCAAGATGTACAGGGTGGATTTGCGAATGGGGCCAACGTCCTGACTTTC. It is translated as CASSQDVQGGFANGANVLTF.

Details on this clonotype: A junction end diverges from the germline sequence, so it may reflect a read error. CDR3 residues: CSAGEVGILSYEQYF. The CDR3, as DNA: TGCAGTGCTGGAGAGGTCGGCATCCTCTCCTACGAGCAGTACTTC. The chain is built from TRBV20-1 and TRBJ2-7, with D hard to call. The CDR3 is 15 amino acids. CDR1 DFQATT and CDR2 SNEGSKA come from the germline V gene (reference sequence).